This TCR beta chain was profiled in a study of blood T cells in healthy people across ages. A J-beta primer mix and a sample-barcoded 5' primer were used in a second PCR of roughly 6 to 12 cycles. TCRdb re-analysed the 5' RACE reads in MiXCR, keeping a single row per CDR3 protein. The table lists 1,500,000 or so distinct CDR3 sequences, roughly 43% of them singletons. V was shortened by 6 bases and J by 0 bases, with 15 bases between the two germline ends. Germline CDR1 KGHSH, CDR2 LQKENI. This CDR3 has 15 residues. The sequence was collected from a woman aged 18-29 years in good health. What was sequenced was blood. The genes are TRBV18 and TRBJ2-7; the D call may be TRBD1 or TRBD2 (7 bases each). CDR3 DNA: TGTGCCAGCTCTCCATGGGAGGGGGCCTCCTACGAGCAGTACTTC. It specifies CASSPWEGASYEQYF.